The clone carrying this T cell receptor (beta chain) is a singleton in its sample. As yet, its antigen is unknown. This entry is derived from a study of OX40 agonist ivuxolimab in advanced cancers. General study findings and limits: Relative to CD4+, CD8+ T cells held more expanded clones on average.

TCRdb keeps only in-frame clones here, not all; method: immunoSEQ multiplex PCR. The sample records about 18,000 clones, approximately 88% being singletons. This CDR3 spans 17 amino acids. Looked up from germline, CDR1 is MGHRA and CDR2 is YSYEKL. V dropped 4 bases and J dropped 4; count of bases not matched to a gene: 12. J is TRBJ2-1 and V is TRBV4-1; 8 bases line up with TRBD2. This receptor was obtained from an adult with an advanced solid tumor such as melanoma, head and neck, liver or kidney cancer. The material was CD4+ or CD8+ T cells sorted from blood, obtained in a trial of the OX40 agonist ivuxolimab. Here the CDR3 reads CASSPLGNSGIYNEQFF. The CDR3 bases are TGCGCCAGCAGCCCACTGGGAAATAGCGGGATTTACAATGAGCAGTTCTTC.